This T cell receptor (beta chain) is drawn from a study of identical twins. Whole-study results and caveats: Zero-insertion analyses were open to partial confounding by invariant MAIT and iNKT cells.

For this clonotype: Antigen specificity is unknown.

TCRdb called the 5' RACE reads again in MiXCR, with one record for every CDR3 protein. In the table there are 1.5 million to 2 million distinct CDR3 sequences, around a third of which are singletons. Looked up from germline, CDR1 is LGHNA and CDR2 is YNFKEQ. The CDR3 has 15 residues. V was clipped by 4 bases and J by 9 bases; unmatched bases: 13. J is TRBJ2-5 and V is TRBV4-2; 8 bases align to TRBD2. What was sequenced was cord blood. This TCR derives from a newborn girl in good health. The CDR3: CASSPRPGTRKAQYF. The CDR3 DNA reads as TGTGCCAGCAGCCCTCGTCCCGGGACTAGGAAGGCCCAGTACTTC.